This T cell receptor (beta chain) was sequenced in a study of shared clonotypes between healthy human individuals. CDR1 SGHNT and CDR2 YYREEE come from the germline V gene (reference sequence). This CDR3 spans 14 amino acids. Trimming took off 4 bases at V and 2 bases at J, with 13 bases between the two ends. Concerning this clone itself: The sample carries other DNA sequences with the same CDR3.

Using immunoSEQ multiplex PCR, the repertoire was profiled, and TCRdb retains in-frame clones only, with some absent. The table shows about 2.3 million clones, with approximately 90% occurring only once. The sample taken for sequencing was naive CD4+ T cells from PBMCs. The subset was: CD45RA+ positively selected. The receptor comes from a young man in good health. Some clones in this sample may be carry-over from other donors' samples. V usage is TRBV5-4 and J usage is TRBJ2-7, with D possibly matching TRBD1 (5 bases). The CDR3 spells CASSPKSGPYEQYF. In nucleotides, the CDR3 is TGTGCCAGCAGCCCTAAGTCAGGGCCCTACGAGCAGTACTTC.